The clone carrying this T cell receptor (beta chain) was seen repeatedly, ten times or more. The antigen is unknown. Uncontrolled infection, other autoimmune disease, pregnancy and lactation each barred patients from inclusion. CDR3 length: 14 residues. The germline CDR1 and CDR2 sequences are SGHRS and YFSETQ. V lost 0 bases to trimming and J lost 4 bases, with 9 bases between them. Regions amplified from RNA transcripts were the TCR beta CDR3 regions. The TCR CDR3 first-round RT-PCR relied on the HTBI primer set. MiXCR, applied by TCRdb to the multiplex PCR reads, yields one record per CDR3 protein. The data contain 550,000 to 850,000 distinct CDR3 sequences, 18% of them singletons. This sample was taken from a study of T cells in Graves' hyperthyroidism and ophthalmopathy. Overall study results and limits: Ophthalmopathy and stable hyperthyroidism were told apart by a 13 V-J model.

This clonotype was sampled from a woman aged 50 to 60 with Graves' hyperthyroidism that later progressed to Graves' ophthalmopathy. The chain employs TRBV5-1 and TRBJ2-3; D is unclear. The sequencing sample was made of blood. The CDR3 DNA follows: TGCGCCAGCAGCTTGGAAGCGCGCGCAGATACGCAGTATTTT. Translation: CASSLEARADTQYF.